Described below is a single TCR beta chain sequence and its context. Its antigen is not identified. The PCR employed 60 Vbeta primers together with 13 Jbeta primers. Sequencing used immunoSEQ multiplex PCR; TCRdb keeps in-frame clones, though not all of them. The profile shows 150,000 to 200,000 clones, 75% to 90% of them singletons. This sample was taken from a study of cytomegalovirus exposure and HLA in healthy donors. Study-level background: Earlier sequencing of 150 million to 200 million T cells yielded fewer than 140 million unique TCR beta sequences. The study's findings and limits: Reported results showed that the classifier diagnosed cytomegalovirus status with high specificity and sensitivity.

Germline CDR1 reads MNHEY; CDR2 reads SMNVEV (reference sequence). CDR3 length: 15 amino acids. V gave up 6 bases and J gave up 4 bases; unmatched junction bases: 9. The receptor was derived from a human donor in good health. The rearrangement joins TRBV27 to TRBJ2-1; 7 nucleotides line up with TRBD2. The sequencing input was PBMCs. This chain's CDR3 is CASSPRGEHYNEQFF. The CDR3 DNA is TGTGCCAGCAGCCCCCGGGGGGAACATTACAATGAGCAGTTCTTC.